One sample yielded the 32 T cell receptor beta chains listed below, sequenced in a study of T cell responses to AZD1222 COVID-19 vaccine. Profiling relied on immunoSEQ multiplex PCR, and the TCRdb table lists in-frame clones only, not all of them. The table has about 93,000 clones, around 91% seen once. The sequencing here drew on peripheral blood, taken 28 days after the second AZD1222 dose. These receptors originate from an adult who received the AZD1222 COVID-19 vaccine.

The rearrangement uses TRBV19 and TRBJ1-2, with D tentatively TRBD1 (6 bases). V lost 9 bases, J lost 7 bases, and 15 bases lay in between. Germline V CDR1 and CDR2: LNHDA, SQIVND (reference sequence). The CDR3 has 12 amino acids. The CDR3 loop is CASRQARSGYTF. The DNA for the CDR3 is TGTGCCAGCAGACAGGCGAGAAGTGGCTACACCTTC.

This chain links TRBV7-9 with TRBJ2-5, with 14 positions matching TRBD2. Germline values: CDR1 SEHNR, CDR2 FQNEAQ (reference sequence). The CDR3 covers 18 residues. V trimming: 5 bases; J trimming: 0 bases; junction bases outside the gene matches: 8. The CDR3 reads CASSQGTSGSEYQETQYF. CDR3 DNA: TGTGCCAGCAGCCAAGGGACTAGCGGGAGTGAATACCAAGAGACCCAGTACTTC. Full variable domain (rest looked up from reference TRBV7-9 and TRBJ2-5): DTGVSQNPRHKITKRGQNVTFRCDPISEHNRLYWYRQTLGQGPEFLTYFQNEAQLEKSRLLSDRFSAERPKGSFSTLEIQRTEQGDSAMYLCASSQGTSGSEYQETQYFGPGTRLLVL.

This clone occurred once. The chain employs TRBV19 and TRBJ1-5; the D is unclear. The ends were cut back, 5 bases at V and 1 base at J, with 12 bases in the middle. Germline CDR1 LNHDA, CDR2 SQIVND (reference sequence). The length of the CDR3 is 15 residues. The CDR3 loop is CASSPAYESNQPQHF. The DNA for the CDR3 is TGTGCCAGTAGTCCGGCCTACGAGAGCAATCAGCCCCAGCATTTT.

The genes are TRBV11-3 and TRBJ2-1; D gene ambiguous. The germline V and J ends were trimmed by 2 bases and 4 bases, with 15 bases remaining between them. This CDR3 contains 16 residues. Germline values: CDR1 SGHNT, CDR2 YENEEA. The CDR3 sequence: CASSLSGISAYNEQFF. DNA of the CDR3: TGTGCCAGCAGCTTATCGGGCATTAGTGCTTACAATGAGCAGTTCTTC.

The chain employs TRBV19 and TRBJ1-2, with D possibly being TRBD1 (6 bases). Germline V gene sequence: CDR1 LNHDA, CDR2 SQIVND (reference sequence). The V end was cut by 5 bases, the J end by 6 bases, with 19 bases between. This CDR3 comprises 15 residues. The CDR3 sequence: CASSSGLPRGNGYTF. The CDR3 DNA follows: TGTGCCAGTAGTTCGGGACTTCCTAGGGGGAATGGCTACACCTTC.

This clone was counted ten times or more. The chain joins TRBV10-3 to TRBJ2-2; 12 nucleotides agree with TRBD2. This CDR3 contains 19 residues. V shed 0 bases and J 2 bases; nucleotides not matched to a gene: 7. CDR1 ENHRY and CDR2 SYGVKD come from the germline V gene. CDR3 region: CAISESTRTSGENTGELFF. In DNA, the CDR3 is TGTGCCATCAGTGAGTCGACTAGGACTAGCGGGGAAAACACCGGGGAGCTGTTTTTT.

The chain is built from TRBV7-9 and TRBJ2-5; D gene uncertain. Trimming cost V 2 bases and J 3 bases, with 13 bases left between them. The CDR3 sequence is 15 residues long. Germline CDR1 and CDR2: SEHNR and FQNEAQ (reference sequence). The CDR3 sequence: CASSLTLRLKETQYF. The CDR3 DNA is TGTGCCAGCAGCTTAACGCTGAGGCTAAAAGAGACCCAGTACTTC.

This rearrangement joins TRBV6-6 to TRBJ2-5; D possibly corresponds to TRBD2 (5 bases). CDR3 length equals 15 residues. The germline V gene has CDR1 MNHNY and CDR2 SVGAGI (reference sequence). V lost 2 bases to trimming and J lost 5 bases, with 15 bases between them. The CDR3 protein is CASSYPLGGEETQYF. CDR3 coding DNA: TGTGCCAGCAGTTACCCGTTAGGTGGGGAGGAGACCCAGTACTTC.

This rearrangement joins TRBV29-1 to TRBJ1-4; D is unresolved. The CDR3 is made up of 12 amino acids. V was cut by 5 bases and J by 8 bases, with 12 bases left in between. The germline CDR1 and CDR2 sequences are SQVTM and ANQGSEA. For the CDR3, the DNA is TGCAGCGTTCCCGGGCTCGGCGAAAAACTGTTTTTT. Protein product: CSVPGLGEKLFF.

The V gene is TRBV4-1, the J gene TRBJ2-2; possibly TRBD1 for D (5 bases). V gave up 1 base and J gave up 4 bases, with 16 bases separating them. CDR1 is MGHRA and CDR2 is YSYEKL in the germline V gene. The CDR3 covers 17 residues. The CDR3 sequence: CASSQVKERGFTGELFF. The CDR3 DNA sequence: TGCGCCAGCAGCCAAGTAAAAGAAAGGGGCTTCACCGGGGAGCTGTTTTTT.

CDR3 residues: CASSQVIGGGYTF. CDR3 DNA sequence: TGTGCCAGCAGCCAAGTAATCGGGGGGGGCTACACCTTC. This rearrangement joins TRBV14 to TRBJ1-2, with D perhaps TRBD1 (5 bases). The CDR3 spans 13 residues. V dropped 1 base and J dropped 8 bases, with 11 bases sitting between them. Germline-derived CDR1 and CDR2 are SGHDN and FVKESK.

CDR3 bases: TGTGCCAGCAGTGAATACAGGGGGGTTTACAATGAGCAGTTCTTC. It specifies CASSEYRGVYNEQFF. The chain recombines TRBV6-1 with TRBJ2-1, with TRBD1 matching over 8 bases. The CDR3 sequence is 15 residues long. Losses at the gene ends were 2 bases for V and 4 bases for J; bases not matched to a gene: 4. Looked up from germline, CDR1 is MNHNS and CDR2 is SASEGT.

CDR3 sequence (DNA): TGTGCCAGCTCACCGGGGGACGGGACCTACGAGCAGTACTTC. Its protein product is CASSPGDGTYEQYF. The gene calls are TRBV18 and TRBJ2-7; the D gene could be TRBD1 or TRBD2 (5 bases each). This CDR3 contains 14 residues. The V and J ends lost 3 bases and 2 bases respectively, with 11 bases between them. CDR1 and CDR2 from the germline V gene are KGHSH and LQKENI.

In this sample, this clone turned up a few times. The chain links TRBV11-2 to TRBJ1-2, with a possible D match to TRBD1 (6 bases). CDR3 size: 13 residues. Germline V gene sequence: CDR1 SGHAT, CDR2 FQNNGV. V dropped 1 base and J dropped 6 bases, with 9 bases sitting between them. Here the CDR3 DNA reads TGTGCCAGCAGCTTAGGAACAGGGAATGGCTACACCTTC. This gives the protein CASSLGTGNGYTF.

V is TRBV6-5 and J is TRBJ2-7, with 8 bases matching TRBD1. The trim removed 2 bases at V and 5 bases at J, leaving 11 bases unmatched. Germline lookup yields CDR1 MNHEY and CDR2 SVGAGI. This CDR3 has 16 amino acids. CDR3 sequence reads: CASSYRPVGQGNEQYF. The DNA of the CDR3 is TGTGCCAGCAGTTACCGACCCGTTGGACAGGGTAACGAGCAGTACTTC.

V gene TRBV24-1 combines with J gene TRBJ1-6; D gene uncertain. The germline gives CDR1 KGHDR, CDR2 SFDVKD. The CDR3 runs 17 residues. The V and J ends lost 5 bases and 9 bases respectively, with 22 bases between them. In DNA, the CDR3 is TGTGCCACCAGTGCCCCCAGTTTGAGGAGGGCTGGTTCACCCCTCCACTTT. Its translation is CATSAPSLRRAGSPLHF.

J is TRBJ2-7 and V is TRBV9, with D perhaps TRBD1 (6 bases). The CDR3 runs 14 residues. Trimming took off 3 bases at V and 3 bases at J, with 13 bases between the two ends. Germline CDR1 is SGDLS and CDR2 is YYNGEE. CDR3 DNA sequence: TGTGCCAGCAGCGGAGCCGACAGGAGCTACGAGCAGTACTTC. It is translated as CASSGADRSYEQYF.

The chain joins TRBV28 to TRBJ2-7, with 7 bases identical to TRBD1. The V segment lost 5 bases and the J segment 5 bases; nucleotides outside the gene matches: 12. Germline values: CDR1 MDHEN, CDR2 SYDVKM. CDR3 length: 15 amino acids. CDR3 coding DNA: TGTGCCAGCAGTCGACTGACAGGGAATAACCACGAGCAGTACTTC. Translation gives CASSRLTGNNHEQYF.

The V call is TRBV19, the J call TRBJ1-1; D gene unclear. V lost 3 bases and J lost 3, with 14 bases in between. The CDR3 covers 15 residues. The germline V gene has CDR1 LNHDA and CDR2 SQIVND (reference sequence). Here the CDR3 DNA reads TGTGCCAGTAGTATTGCTAGGTTACTCGACACTGAAGCTTTCTTT. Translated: CASSIARLLDTEAFF.

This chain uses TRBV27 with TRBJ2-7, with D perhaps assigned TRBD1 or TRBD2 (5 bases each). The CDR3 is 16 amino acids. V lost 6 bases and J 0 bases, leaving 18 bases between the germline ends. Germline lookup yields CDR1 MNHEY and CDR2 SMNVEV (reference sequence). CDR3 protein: CASSPLPGTASYEQYF. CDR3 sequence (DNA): TGTGCCAGCAGCCCCCTCCCAGGGACGGCCTCCTACGAGCAGTACTTC.

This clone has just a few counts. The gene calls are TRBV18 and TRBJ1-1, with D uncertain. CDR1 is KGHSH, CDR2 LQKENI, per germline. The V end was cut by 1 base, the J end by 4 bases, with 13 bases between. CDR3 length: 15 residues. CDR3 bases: TGTGCCAGCTCACCACAGGGCATTGGCGGCACTGAAGCTTTCTTT. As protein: CASSPQGIGGTEAFF.

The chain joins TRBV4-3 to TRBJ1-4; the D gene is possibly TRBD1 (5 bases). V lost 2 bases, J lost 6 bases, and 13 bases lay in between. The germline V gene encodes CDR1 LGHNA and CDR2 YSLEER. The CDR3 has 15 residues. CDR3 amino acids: CASSQSGTSYEKLFF. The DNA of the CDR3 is TGCGCCAGCAGCCAATCCGGGACTTCTTATGAAAAACTGTTTTTT.

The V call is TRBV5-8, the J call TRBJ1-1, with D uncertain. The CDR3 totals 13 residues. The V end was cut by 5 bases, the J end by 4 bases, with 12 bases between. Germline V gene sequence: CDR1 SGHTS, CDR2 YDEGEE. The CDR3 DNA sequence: TGTGCCAGCAGTTTGTTGGAGCCCACTGAAGCTTTCTTT. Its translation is CASSLLEPTEAFF.

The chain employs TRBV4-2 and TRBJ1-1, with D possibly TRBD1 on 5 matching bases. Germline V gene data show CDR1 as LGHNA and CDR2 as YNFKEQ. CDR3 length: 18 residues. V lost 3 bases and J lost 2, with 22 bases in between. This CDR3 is CASSQTRIGEGANTEAFF. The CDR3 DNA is TGTGCCAGCAGCCAGACCAGAATTGGGGAAGGGGCAAACACTGAAGCTTTCTTT.

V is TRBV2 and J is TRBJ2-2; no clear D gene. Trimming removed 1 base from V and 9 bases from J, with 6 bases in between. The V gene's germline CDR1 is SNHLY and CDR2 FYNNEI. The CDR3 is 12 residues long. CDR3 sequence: CASSEVARELFF. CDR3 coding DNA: TGTGCCAGCAGTGAAGTAGCCCGGGAGCTGTTTTTT.

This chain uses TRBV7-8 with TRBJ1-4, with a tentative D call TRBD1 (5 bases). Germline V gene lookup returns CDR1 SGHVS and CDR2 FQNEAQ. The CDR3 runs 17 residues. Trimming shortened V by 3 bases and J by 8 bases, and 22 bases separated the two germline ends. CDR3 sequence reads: CASSLRTAPTGDEKLFF. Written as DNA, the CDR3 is TGTGCCAGCAGCTTGAGGACGGCGCCTACCGGGGACGAAAAACTGTTTTTT.

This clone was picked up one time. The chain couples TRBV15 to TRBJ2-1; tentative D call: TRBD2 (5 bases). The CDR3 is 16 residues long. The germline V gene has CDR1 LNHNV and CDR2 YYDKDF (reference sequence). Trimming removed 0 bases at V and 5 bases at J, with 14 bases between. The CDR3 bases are TGTGCCACCAGCAGAGAGACCCAGCGGTCCCACAATGAGCAGTTCTTC. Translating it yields CATSRETQRSHNEQFF.

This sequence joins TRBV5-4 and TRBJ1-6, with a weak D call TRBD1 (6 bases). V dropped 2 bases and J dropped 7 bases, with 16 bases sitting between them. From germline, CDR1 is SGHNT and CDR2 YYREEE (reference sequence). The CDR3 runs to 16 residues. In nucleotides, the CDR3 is TGTGCCAGCAGCTTTGGGCCGGGGGCGGAAAATTCACCCCTCCACTTT. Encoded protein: CASSFGPGAENSPLHF.

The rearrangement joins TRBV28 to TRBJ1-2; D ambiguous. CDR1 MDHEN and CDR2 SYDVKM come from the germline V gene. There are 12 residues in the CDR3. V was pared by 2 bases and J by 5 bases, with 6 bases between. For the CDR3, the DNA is TGTGCCAGCAGTTTAATGGATTATGGCTACACCTTC. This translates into CASSLMDYGYTF.

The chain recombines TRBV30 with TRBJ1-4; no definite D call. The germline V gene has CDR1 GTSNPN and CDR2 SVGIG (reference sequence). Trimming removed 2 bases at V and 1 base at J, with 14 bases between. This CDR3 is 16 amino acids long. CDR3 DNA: TGTGCCTGGAGTCGCCGCCTTGGGGTAACTAATGAAAAACTGTTTTTT. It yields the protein CAWSRRLGVTNEKLFF.

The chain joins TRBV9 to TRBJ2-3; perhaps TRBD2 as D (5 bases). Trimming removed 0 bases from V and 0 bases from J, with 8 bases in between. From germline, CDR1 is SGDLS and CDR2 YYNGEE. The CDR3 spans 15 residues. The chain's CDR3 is CASSVASSSTDTQYF. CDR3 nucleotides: TGTGCCAGCAGCGTAGCTAGCTCTAGCACAGATACGCAGTATTTT.

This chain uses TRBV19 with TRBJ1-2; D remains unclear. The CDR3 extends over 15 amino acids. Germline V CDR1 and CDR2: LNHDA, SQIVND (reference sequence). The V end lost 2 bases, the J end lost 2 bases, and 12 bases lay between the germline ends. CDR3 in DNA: TGTGCCAGTAGTATAATAACAGTTCCCAACTATGGCTACACCTTC. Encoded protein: CASSIITVPNYGYTF. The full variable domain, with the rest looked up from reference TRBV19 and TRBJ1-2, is DGGITQSPKYLFRKEGQNVTLSCEQNLNHDAMYWYRQDPGQGLRLIYYSQIVNDFQKGDIAEGYSVSREKKESFPLTVTSAQKNPTAFYLCASSIITVPNYGYTFGSGTRLTVV.